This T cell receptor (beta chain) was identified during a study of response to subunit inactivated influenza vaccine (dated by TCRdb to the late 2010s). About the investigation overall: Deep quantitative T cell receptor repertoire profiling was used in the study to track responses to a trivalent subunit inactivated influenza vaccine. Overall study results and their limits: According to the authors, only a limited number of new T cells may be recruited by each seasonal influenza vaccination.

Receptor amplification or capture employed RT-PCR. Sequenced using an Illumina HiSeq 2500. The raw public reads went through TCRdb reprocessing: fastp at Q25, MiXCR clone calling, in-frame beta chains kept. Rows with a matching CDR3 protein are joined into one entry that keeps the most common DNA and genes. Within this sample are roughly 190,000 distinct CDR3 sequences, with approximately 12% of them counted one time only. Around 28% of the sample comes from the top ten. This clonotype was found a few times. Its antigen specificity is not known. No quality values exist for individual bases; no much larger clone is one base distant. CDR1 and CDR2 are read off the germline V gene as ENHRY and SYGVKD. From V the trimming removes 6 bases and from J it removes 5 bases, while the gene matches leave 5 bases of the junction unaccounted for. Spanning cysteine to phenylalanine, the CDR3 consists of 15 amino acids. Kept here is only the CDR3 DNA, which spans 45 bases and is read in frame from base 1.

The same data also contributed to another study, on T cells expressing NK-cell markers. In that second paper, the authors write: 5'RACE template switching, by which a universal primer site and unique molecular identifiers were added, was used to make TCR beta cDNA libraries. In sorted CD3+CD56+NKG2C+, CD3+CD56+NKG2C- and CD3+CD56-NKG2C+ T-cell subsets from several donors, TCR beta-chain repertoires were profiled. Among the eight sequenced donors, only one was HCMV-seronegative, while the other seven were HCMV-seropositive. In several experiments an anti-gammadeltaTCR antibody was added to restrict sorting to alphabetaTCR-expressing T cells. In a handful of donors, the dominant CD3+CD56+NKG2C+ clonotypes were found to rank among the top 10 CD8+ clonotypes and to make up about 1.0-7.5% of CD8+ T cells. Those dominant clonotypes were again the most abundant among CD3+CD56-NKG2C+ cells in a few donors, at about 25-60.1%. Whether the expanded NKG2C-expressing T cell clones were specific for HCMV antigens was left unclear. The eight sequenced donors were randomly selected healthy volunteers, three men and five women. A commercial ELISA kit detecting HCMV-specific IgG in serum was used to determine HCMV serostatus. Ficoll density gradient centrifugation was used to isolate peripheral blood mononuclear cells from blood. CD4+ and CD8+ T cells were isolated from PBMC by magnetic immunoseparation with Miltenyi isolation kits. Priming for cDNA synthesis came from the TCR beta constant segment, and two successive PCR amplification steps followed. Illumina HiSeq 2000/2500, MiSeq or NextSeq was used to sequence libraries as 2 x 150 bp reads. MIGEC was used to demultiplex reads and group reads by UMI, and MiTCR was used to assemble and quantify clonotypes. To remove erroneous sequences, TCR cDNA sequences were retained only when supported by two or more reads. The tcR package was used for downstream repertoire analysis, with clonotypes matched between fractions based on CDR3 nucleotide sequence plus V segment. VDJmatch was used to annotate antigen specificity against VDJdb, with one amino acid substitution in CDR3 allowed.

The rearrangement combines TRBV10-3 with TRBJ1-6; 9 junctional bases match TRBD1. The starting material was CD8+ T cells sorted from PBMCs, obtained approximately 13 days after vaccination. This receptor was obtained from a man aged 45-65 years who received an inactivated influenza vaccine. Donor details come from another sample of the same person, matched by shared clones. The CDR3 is CAIRGTGSNNSPLHF. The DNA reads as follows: TGTGCCATCAGGGGGACAGGGAGTAATAATTCACCCCTCCACTTT.